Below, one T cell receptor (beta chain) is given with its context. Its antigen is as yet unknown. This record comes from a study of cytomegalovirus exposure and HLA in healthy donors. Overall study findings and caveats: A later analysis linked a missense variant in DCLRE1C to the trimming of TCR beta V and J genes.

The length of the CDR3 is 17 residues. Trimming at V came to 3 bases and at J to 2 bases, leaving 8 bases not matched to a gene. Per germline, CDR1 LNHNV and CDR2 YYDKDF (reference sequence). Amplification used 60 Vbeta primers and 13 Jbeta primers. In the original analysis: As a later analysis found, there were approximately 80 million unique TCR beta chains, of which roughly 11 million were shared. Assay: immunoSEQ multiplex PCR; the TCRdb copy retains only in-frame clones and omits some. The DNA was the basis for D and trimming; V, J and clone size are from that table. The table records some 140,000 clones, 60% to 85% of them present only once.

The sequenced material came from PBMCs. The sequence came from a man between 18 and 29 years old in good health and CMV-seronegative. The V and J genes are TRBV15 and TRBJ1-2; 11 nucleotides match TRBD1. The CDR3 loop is CATSRSSGTGGNYGYTF. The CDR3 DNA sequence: TGTGCCACCAGCAGGAGCTCCGGGACAGGGGGGAACTATGGCTACACCTTC.